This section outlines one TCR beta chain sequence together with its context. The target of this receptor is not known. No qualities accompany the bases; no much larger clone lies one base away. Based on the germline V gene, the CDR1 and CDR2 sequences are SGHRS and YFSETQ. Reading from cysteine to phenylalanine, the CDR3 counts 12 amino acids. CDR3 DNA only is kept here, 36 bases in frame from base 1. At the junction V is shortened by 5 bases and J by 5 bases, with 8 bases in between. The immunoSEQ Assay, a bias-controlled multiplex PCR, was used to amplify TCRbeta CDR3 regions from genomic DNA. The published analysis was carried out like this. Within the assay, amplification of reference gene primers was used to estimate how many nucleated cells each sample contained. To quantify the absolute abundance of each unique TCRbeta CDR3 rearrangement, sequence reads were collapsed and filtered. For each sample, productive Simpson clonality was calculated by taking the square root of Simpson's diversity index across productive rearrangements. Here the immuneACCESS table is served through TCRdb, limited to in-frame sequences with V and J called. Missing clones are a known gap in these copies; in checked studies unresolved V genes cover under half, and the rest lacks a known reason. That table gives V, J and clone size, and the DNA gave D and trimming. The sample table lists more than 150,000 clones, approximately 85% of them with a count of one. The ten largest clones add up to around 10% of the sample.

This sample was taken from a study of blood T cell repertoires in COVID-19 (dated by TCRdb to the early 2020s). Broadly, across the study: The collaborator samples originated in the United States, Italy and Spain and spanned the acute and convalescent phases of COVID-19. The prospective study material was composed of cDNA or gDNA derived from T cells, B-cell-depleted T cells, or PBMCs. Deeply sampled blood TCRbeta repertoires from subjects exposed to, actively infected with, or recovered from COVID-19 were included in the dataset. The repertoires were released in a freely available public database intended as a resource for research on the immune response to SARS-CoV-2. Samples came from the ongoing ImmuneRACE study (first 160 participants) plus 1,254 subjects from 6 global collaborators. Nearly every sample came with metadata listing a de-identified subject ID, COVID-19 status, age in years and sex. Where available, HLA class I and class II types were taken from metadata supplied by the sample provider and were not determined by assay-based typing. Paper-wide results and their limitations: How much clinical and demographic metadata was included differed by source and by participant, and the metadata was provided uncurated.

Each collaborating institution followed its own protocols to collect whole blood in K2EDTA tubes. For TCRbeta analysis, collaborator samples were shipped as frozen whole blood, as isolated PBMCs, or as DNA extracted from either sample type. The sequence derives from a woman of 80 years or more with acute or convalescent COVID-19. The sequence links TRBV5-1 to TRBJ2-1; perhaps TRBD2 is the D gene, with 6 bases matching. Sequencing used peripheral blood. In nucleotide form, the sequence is TGCGCCAGCAGGGGGGGAGACAATGAGCAGTTCTTC. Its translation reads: CASRGGDNEQFF.